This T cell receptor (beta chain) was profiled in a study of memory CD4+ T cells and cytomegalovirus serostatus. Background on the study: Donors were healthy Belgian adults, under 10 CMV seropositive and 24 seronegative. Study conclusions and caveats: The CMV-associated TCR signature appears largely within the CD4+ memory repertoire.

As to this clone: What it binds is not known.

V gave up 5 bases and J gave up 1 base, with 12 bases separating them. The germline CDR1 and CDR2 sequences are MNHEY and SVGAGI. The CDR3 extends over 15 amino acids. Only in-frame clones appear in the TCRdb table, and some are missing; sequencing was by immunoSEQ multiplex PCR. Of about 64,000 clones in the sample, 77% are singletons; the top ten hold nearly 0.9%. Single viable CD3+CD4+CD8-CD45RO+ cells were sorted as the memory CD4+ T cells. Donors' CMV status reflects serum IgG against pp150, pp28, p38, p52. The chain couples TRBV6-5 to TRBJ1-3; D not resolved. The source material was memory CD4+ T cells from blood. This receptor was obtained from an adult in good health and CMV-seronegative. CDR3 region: CASSQLGLSGNTIYF. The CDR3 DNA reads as TGTGCCAGCAGTCAGCTTGGATTGTCTGGAAACACCATATATTTT.